Sequencing of this T cell receptor beta chain was carried out in a study of response to subunit inactivated influenza vaccine. The study, taken as a whole, reports: Authors suggested that a seasonal influenza vaccination recruits few new T cells each time.

The CDR3 loop spans 13 amino acids. V dropped 5 bases and J dropped 4 bases, with 12 bases sitting between them. Germline V gene sequence: CDR1 SGHTA, CDR2 FQGNSA. TCRdb reprocessed the RT-PCR reads with MiXCR, giving one entry per CDR3 protein. Among more than 600,000 distinct CDR3 sequences listed, around 18% were seen once. For this clonotype: Its antigen is as yet unknown.

The sample here was PBMCs from blood, taken 4 to 6 days after vaccination. The TCR was taken from a man in his fifties who received an inactivated influenza vaccine. The chain uses TRBV7-2 and TRBJ2-7; tentative D call: TRBD2 (5 bases). The CDR3 DNA follows: TGTGCCAGCAGCACTGGACTGGGGTACGAGCAGTACTTC. This translates into CASSTGLGYEQYF.